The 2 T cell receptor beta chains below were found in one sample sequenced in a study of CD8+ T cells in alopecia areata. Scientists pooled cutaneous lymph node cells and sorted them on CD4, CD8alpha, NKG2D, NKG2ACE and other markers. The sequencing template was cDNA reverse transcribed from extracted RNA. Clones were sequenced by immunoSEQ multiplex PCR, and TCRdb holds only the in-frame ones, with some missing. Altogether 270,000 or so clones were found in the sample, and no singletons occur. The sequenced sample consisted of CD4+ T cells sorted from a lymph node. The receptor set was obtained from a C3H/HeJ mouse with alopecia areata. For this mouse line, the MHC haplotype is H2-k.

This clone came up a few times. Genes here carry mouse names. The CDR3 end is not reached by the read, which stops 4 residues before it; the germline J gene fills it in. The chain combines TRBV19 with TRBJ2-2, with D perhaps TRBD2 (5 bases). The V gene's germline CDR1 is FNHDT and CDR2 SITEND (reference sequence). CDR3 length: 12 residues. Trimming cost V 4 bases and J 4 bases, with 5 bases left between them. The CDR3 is CASSWGTGQLYF. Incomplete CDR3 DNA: TGTGCCAGCAGTTGGGGCACCGGG.

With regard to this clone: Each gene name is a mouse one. CDR3 DNA, as far as it was read: TGTGCCTGGGGACAGGGGGAGTCC. As protein: CAWGQGES. The full CDR3 is CAWGQGESDYTF. The V call is TRBV31, the J call TRBJ1-2; 10 positions match TRBD1. The read ends 4 residues early relative to the CDR3; the germline J gene fills the gap. This CDR3 comprises 12 residues. The germline gives CDR1 GKSSPN, CDR2 SITVG.